This T cell receptor beta chain stems from a study of cytomegalovirus exposure and HLA in healthy donors. Study results and limitations: A later analysis linked a missense variant in DCLRE1C to the trimming of TCR beta V and J genes.

Researchers ran the PCR with 60 Vbeta and 13 Jbeta primers. Data came from immunoSEQ multiplex PCR; TCRdb stores just in-frame clones and leaves some out. The repertoire consists of about 77,000 clones, with approximately 80% occurring once and the leading ten covering around 3.7%. This clone was seen only a few times. Its specificity is not known. This TCR came from a man aged 40-55 years in good health and CMV-seronegative. The source material was PBMCs.

The DNA of the CDR3 is TGTGCCAGCAGCTTAAACCCGCCCAGCGGGGGCTACGAGCAGTACTTC. Its translation is CASSLNPPSGGYEQYF. This sequence joins TRBV7-2 and TRBJ2-7; 8 bases fit TRBD2. With 2 bases clipped from V and 3 bases from J, the junction kept 9 bases outside the gene matches. The CDR3 is 16 amino acids. Per germline, CDR1 SGHTA and CDR2 FQGNSA.